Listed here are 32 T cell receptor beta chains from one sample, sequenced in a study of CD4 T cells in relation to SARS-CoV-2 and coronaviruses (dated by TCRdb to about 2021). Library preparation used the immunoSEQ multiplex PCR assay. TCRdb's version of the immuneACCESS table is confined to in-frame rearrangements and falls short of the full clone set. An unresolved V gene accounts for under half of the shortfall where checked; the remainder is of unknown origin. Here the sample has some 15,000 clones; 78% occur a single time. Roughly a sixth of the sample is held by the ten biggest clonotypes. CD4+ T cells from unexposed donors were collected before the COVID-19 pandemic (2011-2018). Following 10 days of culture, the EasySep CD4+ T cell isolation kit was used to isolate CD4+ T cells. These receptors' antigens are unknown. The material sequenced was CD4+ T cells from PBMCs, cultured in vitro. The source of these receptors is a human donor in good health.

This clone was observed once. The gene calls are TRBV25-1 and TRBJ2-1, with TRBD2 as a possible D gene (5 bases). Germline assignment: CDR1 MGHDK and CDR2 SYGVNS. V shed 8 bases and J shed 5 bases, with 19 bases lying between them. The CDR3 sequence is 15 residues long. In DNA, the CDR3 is TGTGCCAGCTGCCGGAAGACGGGGAGTGACAATGAGCAGTTCTTC. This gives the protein CASCRKTGSDNEQFF.

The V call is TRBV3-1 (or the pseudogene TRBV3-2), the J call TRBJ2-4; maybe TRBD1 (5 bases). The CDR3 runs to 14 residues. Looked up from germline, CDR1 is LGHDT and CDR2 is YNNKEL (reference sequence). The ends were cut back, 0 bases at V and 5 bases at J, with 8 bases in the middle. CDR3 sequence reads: CASSQDRVQNIQYF. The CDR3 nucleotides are TGTGCCAGCAGCCAAGACAGGGTCCAAAACATTCAGTACTTC.

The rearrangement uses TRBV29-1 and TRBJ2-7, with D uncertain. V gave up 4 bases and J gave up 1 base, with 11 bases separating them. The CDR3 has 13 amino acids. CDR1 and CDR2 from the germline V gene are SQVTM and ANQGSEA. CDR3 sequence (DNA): TGCAGCGTTGTTACAGCGACATCCTACGAGCAGTACTTC. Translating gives CSVVTATSYEQYF.

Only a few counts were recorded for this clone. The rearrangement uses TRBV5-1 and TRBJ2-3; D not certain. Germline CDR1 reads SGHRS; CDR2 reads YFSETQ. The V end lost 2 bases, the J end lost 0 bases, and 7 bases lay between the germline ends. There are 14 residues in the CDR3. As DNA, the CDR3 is TGCGCCAGCAGCTTTCGAACTAGCACAGATACGCAGTATTTT. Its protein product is CASSFRTSTDTQYF. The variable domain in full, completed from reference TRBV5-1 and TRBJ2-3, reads KAGVTQTPRYLIKTRGQQVTLSCSPISGHRSVSWYQQTPGQGLQFLFEYFSETQRNKGNFPGRFSGRQFSNSRSEMNVSTLELGDSALYLCASSFRTSTDTQYFGPGTRLTVL.

Here the CDR3 DNA reads TGTGCCAGCAGTTACAGGGGGACGAAGCCCACAGATACGCAGTATTTT. As protein: CASSYRGTKPTDTQYF. The chain links TRBV6-5 to TRBJ2-3; tentatively, D is TRBD1 (6 bases). The CDR3 loop spans 16 amino acids. Germline loops: CDR1 MNHEY, CDR2 SVGAGI. With 2 bases removed from V and 2 bases from J, the gap between germline ends came to 14 bases.

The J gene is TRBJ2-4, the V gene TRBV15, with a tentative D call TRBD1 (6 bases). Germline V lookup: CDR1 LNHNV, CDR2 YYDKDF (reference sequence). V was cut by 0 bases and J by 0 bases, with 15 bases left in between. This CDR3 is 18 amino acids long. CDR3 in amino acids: CATSREGRGYLAKNIQYF. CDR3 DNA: TGTGCCACCAGCAGAGAGGGCAGGGGATACTTAGCCAAAAACATTCAGTACTTC.

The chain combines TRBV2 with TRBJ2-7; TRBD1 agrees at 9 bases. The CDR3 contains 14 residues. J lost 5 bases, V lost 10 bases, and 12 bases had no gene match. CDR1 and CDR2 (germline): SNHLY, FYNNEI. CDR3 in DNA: TGTGCCACGGGAACCGGGACAGGGTTCGACGAGCAGTACTTC. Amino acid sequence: CATGTGTGFDEQYF.

CDR3 DNA sequence: TGTGCCACCAGTGAAGGACGGGACTATGGCTACACCTTC. It is translated as CATSEGRDYGYTF. The chain links TRBV24-1 to TRBJ1-2; no clear D gene. The CDR3 has 13 residues. Trimming took 4 bases from V and 3 from J, leaving 8 bases between them. Germline values: CDR1 KGHDR, CDR2 SFDVKD.

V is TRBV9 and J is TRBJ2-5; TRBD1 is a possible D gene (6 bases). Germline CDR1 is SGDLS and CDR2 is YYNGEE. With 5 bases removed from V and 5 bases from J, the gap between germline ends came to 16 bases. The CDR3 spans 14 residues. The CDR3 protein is CASSVSGARETQYF. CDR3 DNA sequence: TGTGCCAGCAGTGTATCAGGGGCGCGGGAGACCCAGTACTTC. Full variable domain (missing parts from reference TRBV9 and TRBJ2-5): DSGVTQTPKHLITATGQRVTLRCSPRSGDLSVYWYQQSLDQGLQFLIQYYNGEERAKGNILERFSAQQFPDLHSELNLSSLELGDSALYFCASSVSGARETQYFGPGTRLLVL.

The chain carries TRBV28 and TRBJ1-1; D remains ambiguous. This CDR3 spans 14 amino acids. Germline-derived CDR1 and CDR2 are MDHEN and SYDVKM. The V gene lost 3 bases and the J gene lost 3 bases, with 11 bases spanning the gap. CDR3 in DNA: TGTGCCAGCAGTTTGCTCCTCCAGGACACTGAAGCTTTCTTT. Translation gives CASSLLLQDTEAFF.

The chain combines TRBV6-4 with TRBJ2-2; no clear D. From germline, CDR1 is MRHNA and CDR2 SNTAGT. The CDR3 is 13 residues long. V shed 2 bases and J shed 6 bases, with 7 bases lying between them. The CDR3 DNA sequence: TGTGCCAGCAGTGACCGAAGCTCCGGGGAGCTGTTTTTT. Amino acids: CASSDRSSGELFF.

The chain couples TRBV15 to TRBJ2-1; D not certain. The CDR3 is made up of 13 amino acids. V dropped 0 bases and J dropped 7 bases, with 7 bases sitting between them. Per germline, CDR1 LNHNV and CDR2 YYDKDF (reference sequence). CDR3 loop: CATSRESRNEQFF. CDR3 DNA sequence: TGTGCCACCAGCAGAGAATCCAGGAATGAGCAGTTCTTC. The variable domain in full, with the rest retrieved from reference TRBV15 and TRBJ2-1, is DAMVIQNPRYQVTQFGKPVTLSCSQTLNHNVMYWYQQKSSQAPKLLFHYYDKDFNNEADTPDNFQSRRPNTSFCFLDIRSPGLGDTAMYLCATSRESRNEQFFGPGTRLTVL.

CDR3 coding DNA: TGTGCCAGTAGGTTTATAGGACAGGGTAACACCGGGGAGCTGTTTTTT. Its protein product is CASRFIGQGNTGELFF. The chain employs TRBV19 and TRBJ2-2, with TRBD1 matching 8 bases. Germline values: CDR1 LNHDA, CDR2 SQIVND (reference sequence). The CDR3 extends over 16 amino acids. V dropped 6 bases and J dropped 2; count of bases not matched to a gene: 8.

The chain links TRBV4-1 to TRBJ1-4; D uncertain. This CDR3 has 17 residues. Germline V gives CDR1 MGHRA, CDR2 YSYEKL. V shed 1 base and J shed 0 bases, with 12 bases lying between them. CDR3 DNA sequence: TGCGCCAGCAGCCAAGCCAGGACGTCTGCAACTAATGAAAAACTGTTTTTT. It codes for CASSQARTSATNEKLFF.

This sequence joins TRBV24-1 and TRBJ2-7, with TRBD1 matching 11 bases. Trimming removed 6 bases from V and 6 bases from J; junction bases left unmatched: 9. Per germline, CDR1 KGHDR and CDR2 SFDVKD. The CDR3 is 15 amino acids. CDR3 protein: CATSSGTGGPSEQYF. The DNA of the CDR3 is TGTGCCACCAGTTCCGGGACAGGGGGACCTTCCGAGCAGTACTTC.

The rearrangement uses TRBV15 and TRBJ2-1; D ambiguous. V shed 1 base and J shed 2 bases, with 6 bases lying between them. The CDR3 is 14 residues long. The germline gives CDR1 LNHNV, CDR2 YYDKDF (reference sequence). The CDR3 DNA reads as TGTGCCACCAGCAGAGCGGAAGCCTACAATGAGCAGTTCTTC. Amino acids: CATSRAEAYNEQFF.

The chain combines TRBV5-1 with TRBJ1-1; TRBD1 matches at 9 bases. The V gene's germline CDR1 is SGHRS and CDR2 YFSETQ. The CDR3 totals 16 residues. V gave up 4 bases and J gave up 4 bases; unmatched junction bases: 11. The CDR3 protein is CASSMMPQGAGTEAFF. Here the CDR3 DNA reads TGCGCCAGCAGCATGATGCCACAGGGGGCTGGCACTGAAGCTTTCTTT. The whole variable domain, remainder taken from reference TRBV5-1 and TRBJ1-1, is KAGVTQTPRYLIKTRGQQVTLSCSPISGHRSVSWYQQTPGQGLQFLFEYFSETQRNKGNFPGRFSGRQFSNSRSEMNVSTLELGDSALYLCASSMMPQGAGTEAFFGQGTRLTVV.

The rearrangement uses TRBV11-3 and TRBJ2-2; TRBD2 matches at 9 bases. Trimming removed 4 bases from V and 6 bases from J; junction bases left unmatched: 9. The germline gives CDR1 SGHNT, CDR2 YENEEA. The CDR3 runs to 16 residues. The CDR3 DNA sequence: TGTGCCAGCAGCTCCCCCGGCGGGAGGGGCGCCGGGGAGCTGTTTTTT. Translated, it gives CASSSPGGRGAGELFF. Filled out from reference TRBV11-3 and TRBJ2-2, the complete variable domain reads EAGVVQSPRYKIIEKKQPVAFWCNPISGHNTLYWYLQNLGQGPELLIRYENEEAVDDSQLPKDRFSAERLKGVDSTLKIQPAELGDSAVYLCASSSPGGRGAGELFFGEGSRLTVL.

The CDR3 bases are TGTGCCAGCAGCCCCTACACCGGGGAGCTGTTTTTT. This gives the protein CASSPYTGELFF. This sequence joins TRBV11-3 and TRBJ2-2, with D unresolved. V lost 5 bases and J lost 3, with 4 bases in between. The CDR3 runs 12 residues. Per germline, CDR1 SGHNT and CDR2 YENEEA. Based on the CDR3 plus reference TRBV11-3 and TRBJ2-2, the full variable domain is EAGVVQSPRYKIIEKKQPVAFWCNPISGHNTLYWYLQNLGQGPELLIRYENEEAVDDSQLPKDRFSAERLKGVDSTLKIQPAELGDSAVYLCASSPYTGELFFGEGSRLTVL.

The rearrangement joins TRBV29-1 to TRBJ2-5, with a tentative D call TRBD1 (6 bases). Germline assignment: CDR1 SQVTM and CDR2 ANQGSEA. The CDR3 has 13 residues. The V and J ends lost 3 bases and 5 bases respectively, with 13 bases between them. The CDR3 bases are TGCAGCGTTGACAGGGGCCAGGGGGAGACCCAGTACTTC. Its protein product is CSVDRGQGETQYF.

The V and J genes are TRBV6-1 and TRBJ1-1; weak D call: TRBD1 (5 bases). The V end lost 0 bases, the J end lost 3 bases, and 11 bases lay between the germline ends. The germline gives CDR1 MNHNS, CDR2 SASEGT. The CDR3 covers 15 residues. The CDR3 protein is CASSEAPGGDTEAFF. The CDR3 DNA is TGTGCCAGCAGTGAAGCCCCGGGAGGGGACACTGAAGCTTTCTTT.

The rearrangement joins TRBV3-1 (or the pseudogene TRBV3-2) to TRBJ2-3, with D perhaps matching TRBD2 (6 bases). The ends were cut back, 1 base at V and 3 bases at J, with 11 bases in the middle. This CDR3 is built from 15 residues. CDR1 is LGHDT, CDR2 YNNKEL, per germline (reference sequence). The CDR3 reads CASSQGGTPTDTQYF. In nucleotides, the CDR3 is TGTGCCAGCAGCCAAGGGGGGACTCCGACAGATACGCAGTATTTT.

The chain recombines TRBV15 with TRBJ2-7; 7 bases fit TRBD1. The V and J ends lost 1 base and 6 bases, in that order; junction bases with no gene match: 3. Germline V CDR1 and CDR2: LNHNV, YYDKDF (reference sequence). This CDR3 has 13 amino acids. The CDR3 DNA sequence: TGTGCCACCAGCAGAGTACAGGGGTTCGAGCAGTACTTC. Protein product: CATSRVQGFEQYF.

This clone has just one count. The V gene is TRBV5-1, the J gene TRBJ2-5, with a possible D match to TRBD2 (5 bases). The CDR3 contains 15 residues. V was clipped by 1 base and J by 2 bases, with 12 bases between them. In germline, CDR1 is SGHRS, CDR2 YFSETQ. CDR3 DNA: TGCGCCAGCAGCTTGACGTCGGGAATACAAGAGACCCAGTACTTC. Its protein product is CASSLTSGIQETQYF.

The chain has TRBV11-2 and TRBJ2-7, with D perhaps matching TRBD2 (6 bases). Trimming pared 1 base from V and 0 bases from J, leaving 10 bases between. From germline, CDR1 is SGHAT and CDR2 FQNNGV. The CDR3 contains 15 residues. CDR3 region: CASSLGGLASYEQYF. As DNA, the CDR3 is TGTGCCAGCAGCTTAGGGGGACTCGCCTCCTACGAGCAGTACTTC. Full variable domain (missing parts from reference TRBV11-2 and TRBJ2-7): EAGVAQSPRYKIIEKRQSVAFWCNPISGHATLYWYQQILGQGPKLLIQFQNNGVVDDSQLPKDRFSAERLKGVDSTLKIQPAKLEDSAVYLCASSLGGLASYEQYFGPGTRLTVT.

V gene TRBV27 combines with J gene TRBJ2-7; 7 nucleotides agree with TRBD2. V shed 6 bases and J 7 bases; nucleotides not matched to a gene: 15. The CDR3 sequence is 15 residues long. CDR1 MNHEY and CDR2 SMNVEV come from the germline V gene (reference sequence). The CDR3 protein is CASSRAQGLPNEQYF. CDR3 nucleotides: TGTGCCAGCAGCCGGGCTCAGGGACTACCGAATGAGCAGTACTTC.

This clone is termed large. CDR3 region: CASSFYTGELFF. The DNA of the CDR3 is TGTGCCAGCAGCTTCTACACCGGGGAGCTGTTTTTT. J is TRBJ2-2 and V is TRBV7-2; no firm D call. Trimming pared 3 bases from V and 3 bases from J, leaving 2 bases between. The CDR3 runs 12 residues. CDR1 SGHTA and CDR2 FQGNSA come from the germline V gene.

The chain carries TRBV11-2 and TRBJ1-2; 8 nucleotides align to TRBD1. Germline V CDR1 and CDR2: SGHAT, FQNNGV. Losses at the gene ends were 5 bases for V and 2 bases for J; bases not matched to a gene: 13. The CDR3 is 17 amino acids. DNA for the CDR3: TGTGCCAGCAGCCCCCAGCCCCCGGACAGGGCCAACTATGGCTACACCTTC. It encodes CASSPQPPDRANYGYTF.

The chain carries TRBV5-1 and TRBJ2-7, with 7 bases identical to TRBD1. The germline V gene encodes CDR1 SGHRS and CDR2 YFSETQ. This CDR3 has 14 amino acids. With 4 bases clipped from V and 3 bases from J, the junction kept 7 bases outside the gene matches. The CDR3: CASSKDRVGYEQYF. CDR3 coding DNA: TGCGCCAGCAGCAAAGACAGGGTTGGCTACGAGCAGTACTTC.

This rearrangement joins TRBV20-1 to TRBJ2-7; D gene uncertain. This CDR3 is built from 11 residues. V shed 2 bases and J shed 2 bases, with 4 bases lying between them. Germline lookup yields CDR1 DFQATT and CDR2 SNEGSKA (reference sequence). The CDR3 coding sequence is TGCAGTGCTAGACACACCTACGAGCAGTACTTC. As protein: CSARHTYEQYF.

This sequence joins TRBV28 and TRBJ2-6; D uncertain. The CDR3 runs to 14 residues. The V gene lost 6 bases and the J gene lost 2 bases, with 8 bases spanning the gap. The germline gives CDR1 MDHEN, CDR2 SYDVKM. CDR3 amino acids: CASRGLTGANVLTF. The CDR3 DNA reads TGTGCCAGCAGGGGTTTAACTGGGGCCAACGTCCTGACTTTC. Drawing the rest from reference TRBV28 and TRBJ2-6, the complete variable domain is DVKVTQSSRYLVKRTGEKVFLECVQDMDHENMFWYRQDPGLGLRLIYFSYDVKMKEKGDIPEGYSVSREKKERFSLILESASTNQTSMYLCASRGLTGANVLTFGAGSRLTVL.

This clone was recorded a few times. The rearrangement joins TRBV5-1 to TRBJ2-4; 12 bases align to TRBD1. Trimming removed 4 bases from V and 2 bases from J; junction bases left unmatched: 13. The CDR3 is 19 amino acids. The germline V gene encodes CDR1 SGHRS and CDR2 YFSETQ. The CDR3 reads CASSPVPGQGAVSKNIQYF. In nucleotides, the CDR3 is TGCGCCAGCAGCCCGGTCCCGGGACAGGGGGCGGTATCCAAAAACATTCAGTACTTC.